The clone carrying this TCR beta chain was seen many times. Its antigen remains unidentified. This specimen belongs to a study of response to subunit inactivated influenza vaccine. Overall study results and limits: Authors suggested few new T cells are recruited by each seasonal influenza vaccination.

TCRdb ran MiXCR on the RT-PCR reads and lists one entry per CDR3 protein. The sample has approximately 480,000 distinct CDR3 sequences, roughly 11% seen once. Trimming stripped 5 bases from V and 5 bases from J, with 9 bases between. The length of the CDR3 is 12 residues. This sequence originates from a man aged 50 to 60 who received an inactivated influenza vaccine. The source was PBMCs from blood, collected around seven weeks after vaccination. The rearrangement links TRBV12-3 or TRBV12-4 to TRBJ2-5; D not certain. The CDR3 sequence is CASSLGHETQYF. CDR3 DNA: TGTGCCAGCAGTCTAGGGCACGAGACCCAGTACTTC.